Each of the 11 T cell receptor beta chains below was sequenced from the same sample in a study of CXCR3-negative and CXCR3-positive naive CD8 T cells. Study observations and caveats: Naive cells with CXCR3 showed TRB CDR3s that were more hydrophobic than those in CXCR3-negative naive cells.

UMI labels and 5' RACE were used to prepare the TRB cDNA libraries. TCRdb processed the 5' RACE reads again and assigns one entry to each CDR3 protein, with no DNA. Here the sample table reports roughly 59,000 distinct CDR3 sequences. No antigen has been assigned to these receptors. What was sequenced was naive CXCR3+ CD8+ T cells from blood. Subset specified: CD45RO-CCR7+CD27+CD95- naive CD8+ T cells expressing CXCR3 (TNR3+). The receptors stem from a human donor in good health. Some clones in this sample may be carry-over from other donors' samples.

This chain uses TRBV7-3 with TRBJ2-3; the TRBD2 assignment by TCRdb is unverifiable without DNA. The CDR3 totals 15 residues. Germline V lookup: CDR1 SGHTA, CDR2 FQGTGA. CDR3: CASSFTSGDADTQYF.

J is TRBJ1-2 and V is TRBV4-3. Germline assignment: CDR1 LGHNA and CDR2 YSLEER. The CDR3 loop spans 15 amino acids. This CDR3 is CASSQDPDRKYGYTF.

The rearrangement uses TRBV6-2 or TRBV6-3 and TRBJ1-1; absent DNA, TCRdb's TRBD1 call cannot be checked. Germline values: CDR1 MNHEY, CDR2 SVGEGT. The CDR3 spans 17 residues. The CDR3 here is CASSYRRQGTLNTEAFF.

CDR3 sequence reads: CSVVRRGELFF. V is TRBV29-1 and J is TRBJ2-2. Looked up from germline, CDR1 is SQVTM and CDR2 is ANQGSEA. The CDR3 runs to 11 residues.

The J gene is TRBJ2-7, the V gene TRBV7-6; TCRdb designates TRBD1, a call that cannot be tested without DNA. Germline V gives CDR1 SGHVS, CDR2 FNYEAQ. The CDR3 is made up of 13 amino acids. CDR3 residues: CASSLQGLDEQYF.

V usage is TRBV7-3 and J usage is TRBJ2-2; TCRdb names TRBD1, which stays unverified in the absence of DNA. The length of the CDR3 is 15 residues. The germline V gene encodes CDR1 SGHTA and CDR2 FQGTGA. The CDR3 loop is CASTRDRGGTGELFF. The full variable domain, in which reference TRBV7-3 and TRBJ2-2 provide the parts outside the CDR3, is GAGVSQTPSNKVTEKGKYVELRCDPISGHTALYWYRQSLGQGPEFLIYFQGTGAADDSGLPNDRFFAVRPEGSVSTLKIQRTERGDSAVYLCASTRDRGGTGELFFGEGSRLTVL.

The chain employs TRBV29-1 and TRBJ2-5; with no DNA, the TCRdb D assignment of TRBD1 cannot be verified. This CDR3 has 15 residues. Germline loops: CDR1 SQVTM, CDR2 ANQGSEA. CDR3 loop: CSVGRTGAPQETQYF.

This chain uses TRBV14 with TRBJ2-1. Germline lookup yields CDR1 SGHDN and CDR2 FVKESK. The CDR3 is 13 residues long. This CDR3 is CASSQAWGHEQFF.

The V call is TRBV14, the J call TRBJ2-7; TCRdb picks TRBD1, but there is no DNA to check that call. CDR1 is SGHDN and CDR2 is FVKESK in the germline V gene. CDR3 length: 16 amino acids. The CDR3: CASSQESWDRSYEQYF.

V usage is TRBV29-1 and J usage is TRBJ2-2. Germline assignment: CDR1 SQVTM and CDR2 ANQGSEA. There are 13 residues in the CDR3. The CDR3 reads CSVEGQNTGELFF.

The CDR3 is CASSPADTYEQYF. The chain joins TRBV18 to TRBJ2-7. This CDR3 contains 13 residues. Per the germline V gene, CDR1 is KGHSH and CDR2 is LQKENI.